This TCR beta chain was recorded in a study of shared T cell receptors in the human thymus. After removal of 4 bases from V and 3 bases from J, the junction contained 11 bases not matched to a gene. CDR3 length: 16 residues. The V gene's germline CDR1 is MNHEY and CDR2 SMNVEV (reference sequence). Profiled with immunoSEQ multiplex PCR; TCRdb holds only in-frame clones, not every one. This table has about 380,000 clones, 85% to 95% appearing once. Material for sequencing was thymocytes. This chain links TRBV27 with TRBJ2-7; TRBD2 agrees at 8 bases. This clonotype was obtained from a human donor. Here the CDR3 DNA reads TGTGCCAGCAGTTCGTCGTCTGGCGGGAGGCTCTACGAGCAGTACTTC. Translated, it gives CASSSSSGGRLYEQYF.